The rows below give T cell receptor beta chains drawn from one sample of a study of blood T cell repertoires in COVID-19. TCRdb keeps only in-frame clones here, not all; method: immunoSEQ multiplex PCR. The data hold tens of thousands of clones, with approximately 88% observed a single time. Material for sequencing was peripheral blood. Receptor source: a human donor in a cohort sampled during active COVID-19. The CDR3 runs from the conserved cysteine through the conserved F or W. A D gene is named only where the DNA matches it firmly. Size values are once, few and many counts, or a class for expanded clones, and some rows have none.

D gene: -; V gene: TRBV10-3; clone size: -; J gene: TRBJ2-2; CDR3 DNA: TGTGCCATCAGTGAGCCGGGCAATGGGGGCCCCGGGGAGCTGTTTTTT; CDR3 protein: CAISEPGNGGPGELFF
D gene: TRBD1; V gene: TRBV5-1; clone size: -; J gene: TRBJ2-1; CDR3 DNA: TGCGCCAGCAGCCGGGACAGGGTGGGGGAGCAGTTCTTC; CDR3 protein: CASSRDRVGEQFF
D gene: TRBD1; V gene: TRBV12-3/TRBV12-4; clone size: -; J gene: TRBJ1-5; CDR3 DNA: TGTGCCAGCAGTTGGACAGGGGTCCAGCCCCAGCATTTT; CDR3 protein: CASSWTGVQPQHF
D gene: -; V gene: TRBV18; clone size: -; J gene: TRBJ1-1; CDR3 DNA: TGTGCCAGCTCACCACCGCTTCTAGGGGGCACTGAAGCTTTCTTT; CDR3 protein: CASSPPLLGGTEAFF
D gene: -; V gene: TRBV6-5; clone size: -; J gene: TRBJ2-1; CDR3 DNA: TGTGCTGTACTTGCGGGGCACTCCTACAATGAGCAGTTCTTC; CDR3 protein: CAVLAGHSYNEQFF
D gene: TRBD1; V gene: TRBV18; clone size: -; J gene: TRBJ2-7; CDR3 DNA: TGTGCCAGCTCACACCGGGACAGACCCTACGAGCAGTACTTC; CDR3 protein: CASSHRDRPYEQYF
D gene: TRBD1; V gene: TRBV28; clone size: -; J gene: TRBJ1-1; CDR3 DNA: TGTGCCAGCAGTGAATTGACAGGGTACTCTGAAGCTTTCTTT; CDR3 protein: CASSELTGYSEAFF
D gene: TRBD2; V gene: TRBV5-1; clone size: -; J gene: TRBJ2-1; CDR3 DNA: TGCGCCAGCAGCTCAAGCGGGGGGCAAGTCAATGAGCAGTTCTTC; CDR3 protein: CASSSSGGQVNEQFF
D gene: -; V gene: TRBV28; clone size: -; J gene: TRBJ2-7; CDR3 DNA: TGTGCCAGCAGGGGGCAGGCATCAATAGGGGAGCAGTACTTC; CDR3 protein: CASRGQASIGEQYF
D gene: TRBD2; V gene: TRBV4-2; clone size: -; J gene: TRBJ2-7; CDR3 DNA: TGTGCCAGCAGCCGGGTTTTTGGTAGCGGGACCGACGAGCAGTACTTC; CDR3 protein: CASSRVFGSGTDEQYF
D gene: -; V gene: TRBV27; clone size: -; J gene: TRBJ1-5; CDR3 DNA: TGTGCCAGCAGTTCCTTACAGGGTGACAGCAATCAGCCCCAGCATTTT; CDR3 protein: CASSSLQGDSNQPQHF
D gene: TRBD1; V gene: TRBV10-3; clone size: -; J gene: TRBJ2-7; CDR3 DNA: TGTGCCATCAGTGAATTAGGGGGCGCTTCCTACGAGCAGTACTTC; CDR3 protein: CAISELGGASYEQYF
D gene: -; V gene: TRBV7-3; clone size: once; J gene: TRBJ1-1; CDR3 DNA: TGTGCCAGCAGCCCCCGGGGAAGGGAGGCAGCTTTCTTT; CDR3 protein: CASSPRGREAAFF
D gene: TRBD2; V gene: TRBV7-9; clone size: -; J gene: TRBJ2-1; CDR3 DNA: TGTGCCAGCAGCTTAGAGGCGGGAGGTCCCCACAATGAGCAGTTCTTC; CDR3 protein: CASSLEAGGPHNEQFF
D gene: -; V gene: TRBV3-1/TRBV3-2; clone size: -; J gene: TRBJ1-2; CDR3 DNA: TGTGCCAGCAGCCCCCCCCGGACTGCCTATGGCTACACCTTC; CDR3 protein: CASSPPRTAYGYTF
D gene: TRBD2; V gene: TRBV3-1/TRBV3-2; clone size: -; J gene: TRBJ2-2; CDR3 DNA: TGTGCCAGCAGCCCCAGCGGGAGAGCCGGGGAGCTGTTTTTT; CDR3 protein: CASSPSGRAGELFF
D gene: -; V gene: TRBV27; clone size: -; J gene: TRBJ1-5; CDR3 DNA: TGTGCCAGCAGAAGAGGATCCAGTTCGCCCCAGCATTTT; CDR3 protein: CASRRGSSSPQHF
D gene: -; V gene: TRBV19; clone size: -; J gene: TRBJ1-5; CDR3 DNA: TGTGCCAGTAGTCTAAGGACAGTTAGCAATCAGCCCCAGCATTTT; CDR3 protein: CASSLRTVSNQPQHF
D gene: -; V gene: TRBV5-6; clone size: -; J gene: TRBJ1-2; CDR3 DNA: TGTGCCAGCAGCTTTGGCGGGGAAGGGTATGGCTACACCTTC; CDR3 protein: CASSFGGEGYGYTF
D gene: -; V gene: TRBV6-2/TRBV6-3; clone size: few; J gene: TRBJ1-5; CDR3 DNA: TGTGCCAGCAGTAGGACAGCCCTTCAGCCCCAGCATTTT; CDR3 protein: CASSRTALQPQHF
D gene: -; V gene: TRBV6-5; clone size: -; J gene: TRBJ2-7; CDR3 DNA: TGTGCCAGCAAAGGAGGGACAGTAACCTACGAGCAGTACTTC; CDR3 protein: CASKGGTVTYEQYF
D gene: TRBD2; V gene: TRBV5-4; clone size: -; J gene: TRBJ2-7; CDR3 DNA: TGTGCCAGCAGTAGGGAAGGGCCAGCGGGGGTCTACGAGCAGTACTTC; CDR3 protein: CASSREGPAGVYEQYF
D gene: -; V gene: TRBV2; clone size: once; J gene: TRBJ2-6; CDR3 DNA: TGTGCCAGCAGTGAATCTGGGGGGTCTGGGGCCAACGTCCTGACTTTC; CDR3 protein: CASSESGGSGANVLTF
D gene: TRBD1; V gene: TRBV4-2; clone size: once; J gene: TRBJ1-5; CDR3 DNA: TGTGCCAGCAGCCAAGGGGCAGGGGGAAGAAATCAGCCCCAGCATTTT; CDR3 protein: CASSQGAGGRNQPQHF
D gene: -; V gene: TRBV13; clone size: -; J gene: TRBJ2-2; CDR3 DNA: TGTGCCAGCAGCTACGGGAACACCGGGGAGCTGTTTTTT; CDR3 protein: CASSYGNTGELFF
D gene: -; V gene: TRBV6-6; clone size: -; J gene: TRBJ2-7; CDR3 DNA: TGTGCCAGCAGTCCGACGGAGGAATACGAGCAGTACTTC; CDR3 protein: CASSPTEEYEQYF
D gene: -; V gene: TRBV7-6; clone size: -; J gene: TRBJ2-7; CDR3 DNA: TGTGCCAGCAGCCCCGGTGGCACCAGACTCTACGAGCAGTACTTC; CDR3 protein: CASSPGGTRLYEQYF
D gene: -; V gene: TRBV7-8; clone size: -; J gene: TRBJ2-7; CDR3 DNA: TGTGCCAGCAGCGAAGCGGGCTCCTCCTACGAGCAGTACTTC; CDR3 protein: CASSEAGSSYEQYF
D gene: -; V gene: TRBV5-1; clone size: -; J gene: TRBJ1-1; CDR3 DNA: TGCGCCAGCAGCACAGCATGGGGGGACACTGAAGCTTTCTTT; CDR3 protein: CASSTAWGDTEAFF
D gene: TRBD2; V gene: TRBV3-1/TRBV3-2; clone size: -; J gene: TRBJ2-1; CDR3 DNA: TGTGCCAGCAGCCCGACTAGCGGGACTTACAATGAGCAGTTCTTC; CDR3 protein: CASSPTSGTYNEQFF
D gene: TRBD2; V gene: TRBV9; clone size: -; J gene: TRBJ2-3; CDR3 DNA: TGTGCCAGCAGCGCCCGACTAGCTGATACGCAGTATTTT; CDR3 protein: CASSARLADTQYF
D gene: -; V gene: TRBV6-5; clone size: -; J gene: TRBJ2-1; CDR3 DNA: TGTGCCAGCAGCCCAGACTGGAGCTCCTACAATGAGCAGTTCTTC; CDR3 protein: CASSPDWSSYNEQFF
D gene: TRBD1; V gene: TRBV15; clone size: -; J gene: TRBJ1-2; CDR3 DNA: TGTGCCACCAGCAGATTGGACAGGGGGCGAGTCGGCTACACCTTC; CDR3 protein: CATSRLDRGRVGYTF
D gene: -; V gene: TRBV19; clone size: once; J gene: TRBJ2-3; CDR3 DNA: TGTGCCAGTAGCCAACAGATAGGCACAGATACGCAGTATTTT; CDR3 protein: CASSQQIGTDTQYF
D gene: -; V gene: TRBV10-1; clone size: few; J gene: TRBJ1-5; CDR3 DNA: TGCGCCAGCAGTGAGTCCGGGGTTGGGCAGCCCCAGCATTTT; CDR3 protein: CASSESGVGQPQHF
D gene: -; V gene: TRBV7-9; clone size: -; J gene: TRBJ1-2; CDR3 DNA: TGTGCCAGCAGCTTAGACAGGGTGAACTATGGCTACACCTTC; CDR3 protein: CASSLDRVNYGYTF
D gene: -; V gene: TRBV19; clone size: -; J gene: TRBJ2-7; CDR3 DNA: TGTGCCAGTAGTTGGGCAGGGGCCTACGAGCAGTACTTC; CDR3 protein: CASSWAGAYEQYF
D gene: TRBD1; V gene: TRBV7-2; clone size: -; J gene: TRBJ2-7; CDR3 DNA: TGTGCCAGCAGCGGATGGGACAGGGCCTCCTACGAGCAGTACTTC; CDR3 protein: CASSGWDRASYEQYF
D gene: -; V gene: TRBV28; clone size: once; J gene: TRBJ2-3; CDR3 DNA: TGTGCCAGCAGTTTACTAAGCCGGGATACGCAGTATTTT; CDR3 protein: CASSLLSRDTQYF
D gene: -; V gene: TRBV7-6; clone size: once; J gene: TRBJ2-3; CDR3 DNA: TGTGCCAGCAGCTTAGGGCACAACCGGGGGGATACGCAGTATTTT; CDR3 protein: CASSLGHNRGDTQYF
D gene: TRBD2; V gene: TRBV11-1; clone size: -; J gene: TRBJ2-2; CDR3 DNA: TGTGCCAGCAGCTTAGGGCTAGCGGAAAACACCGGGGAGCTGTTTTTT; CDR3 protein: CASSLGLAENTGELFF
D gene: TRBD1; V gene: TRBV5-1; clone size: -; J gene: TRBJ2-5; CDR3 DNA: TGCGCCAGCAGCTTGGATACAGGGGGCTGGGAGACCCAGTACTTC; CDR3 protein: CASSLDTGGWETQYF
D gene: TRBD1; V gene: TRBV10-3; clone size: -; J gene: TRBJ2-1; CDR3 DNA: TGTGCCATCAGTGATCAAGCGAGGACAGGGGGGATCAATGAGCAGTTCTTC; CDR3 protein: CAISDQARTGGINEQFF
D gene: TRBD1; V gene: TRBV18; clone size: -; J gene: TRBJ2-7; CDR3 DNA: TGTGCCAGCTCACCACGAGACAGGGATCTGAATGAGCAGTACTTC; CDR3 protein: CASSPRDRDLNEQYF
D gene: TRBD1; V gene: TRBV6-5; clone size: few; J gene: TRBJ1-3; CDR3 DNA: TGTGCCAGCAGGGCTGGACAGGGTAGTGGAAACACCATATATTTT; CDR3 protein: CASRAGQGSGNTIYF
D gene: -; V gene: TRBV27; clone size: -; J gene: TRBJ2-3; CDR3 DNA: TGTGCCAGCAGTCCTTCCCGACAGGTTCCCGATACGCAGTATTTT; CDR3 protein: CASSPSRQVPDTQYF
D gene: -; V gene: TRBV5-6; clone size: -; J gene: TRBJ2-5; CDR3 DNA: TGTGCCAGCAGCTTGGGTCCTATCTCAGAGACCCAGTACTTC; CDR3 protein: CASSLGPISETQYF
D gene: TRBD2; V gene: TRBV7-6; clone size: -; J gene: TRBJ2-2; CDR3 DNA: TGTGCCAGCAGCTTCTCGGGAGGGCCGGAAACCGGGGAGCTGTTTTTT; CDR3 protein: CASSFSGGPETGELFF
D gene: TRBD1; V gene: TRBV28; clone size: -; J gene: TRBJ1-2; CDR3 DNA: TGTGCCAGCAGCTCCCGACAGGGCTATGGCTACACCTTC; CDR3 protein: CASSSRQGYGYTF
D gene: -; V gene: TRBV6-5; clone size: -; J gene: TRBJ1-5; CDR3 DNA: TGTGCCAGCAGTTCGGTTCAGCCCCAGCATTTT; CDR3 protein: CASSSVQPQHF
D gene: -; V gene: TRBV19; clone size: -; J gene: TRBJ2-7; CDR3 DNA: TGTGCCAGGAGGGTAAAGACAGGATTACTCTACGAGCAGTACTTC; CDR3 protein: CARRVKTGLLYEQYF
D gene: -; V gene: TRBV5-4; clone size: once; J gene: TRBJ1-1; CDR3 DNA: TGTGCCAGCAGCGCGACATTGAACACTGAAGCTTTCTTT; CDR3 protein: CASSATLNTEAFF
D gene: TRBD1; V gene: TRBV11-1; clone size: once; J gene: TRBJ2-3; CDR3 DNA: TGTGCCAGCAGCGGCCGACAGGGGGGCCTCACAGATACGCAGTATTTT; CDR3 protein: CASSGRQGGLTDTQYF
D gene: -; V gene: TRBV7-9; clone size: -; J gene: TRBJ2-5; CDR3 DNA: TGTGCCAGCAGCTTAGCTGCCGGGGAGTTGGGGGAGACCCAGTACTTC; CDR3 protein: CASSLAAGELGETQYF
D gene: TRBD1; V gene: TRBV11-1; clone size: -; J gene: TRBJ1-4; CDR3 DNA: TGTGCCAGCAGCCCCCGTCCGGGGACAGGGGTCGAAAAACTGTTTTTT; CDR3 protein: CASSPRPGTGVEKLFF